In this sample, the clone carrying this TCR beta chain turned up a few times. Libraries were prepared by immunoSEQ multiplex PCR; TCRdb keeps only in-frame clonotypes and omits some of them. The table includes 1,700 or so clones, about 24% detected once. J gave up 4 bases and V 4 bases, and 13 bases lay outside the gene matches. This CDR3 spans 17 amino acids. The germline V gene has CDR1 SGHNT and CDR2 YENEEA. These data originate in a study of T cells in localized non-small cell lung cancer. The rearrangement joins TRBV11-3 to TRBJ1-3, with TRBD1 matching 7 bases. The sequence came from a woman aged 35-75 years with stage II squamous cell lung carcinoma. The sample was normal lung tissue next to the tumor, taken before any cancer treatment. The CDR3 spells CASSYIPEQGKGNTIYF. The CDR3 coding sequence is TGTGCCAGCAGCTACATTCCTGAACAGGGGAAAGGAAACACCATATATTTT.